A single sample is the source of the 27 T cell receptor beta chains below, sequenced in a study of blood T cell repertoires in COVID-19. Clones were sequenced by immunoSEQ multiplex PCR, and TCRdb holds only the in-frame ones, with some missing. This table holds around 360,000 clones, about 90% found once. The source material was PBMCs or T cells enriched from blood (not recorded which). These receptors were taken from a woman in her thirties who had recovered from COVID-19.

V and J are TRBV28 and TRBJ1-3; D ambiguous. CDR1 MDHEN and CDR2 SYDVKM come from the germline V gene. The CDR3 totals 11 residues. V lost 6 bases and J lost 7, with 7 bases in between. CDR3 residues: CASSPGNTIYF. CDR3 DNA: TGTGCCAGCAGCCCGGGGAACACCATATATTTT.

V usage is TRBV28 and J usage is TRBJ1-1; 8 nucleotides align to TRBD1. Germline V CDR1 and CDR2: MDHEN, SYDVKM. V trimming: 6 bases; J trimming: 6 bases; junction bases outside the gene matches: 12. The CDR3 runs to 15 residues. This CDR3 reads CASRRGGQGRAEAFF. The CDR3 coding sequence is TGTGCCAGCAGACGAGGAGGACAGGGACGCGCTGAAGCTTTCTTT.

V gene TRBV10-3 combines with J gene TRBJ2-3; 7 positions match TRBD2. V shed 5 bases, J shed 4 bases, and the junction held 9 bases outside the gene matches. Germline CDR1 is ENHRY and CDR2 is SYGVKD. The CDR3 totals 15 residues. The CDR3 DNA reads as TGTGCCATCAGTACCTCTGGAGGGAGGGCAGATACGCAGTATTTT. Translating gives CAISTSGGRADTQYF.

The rearrangement links TRBV27 to TRBJ1-4, with 7 bases identical to TRBD1. The CDR3 is 14 residues long. CDR1 and CDR2 (germline): MNHEY, SMNVEV (reference sequence). V was clipped by 6 bases and J by 7 bases; unmatched bases: 8. The CDR3 here is CASRFSGGGEKLFF. The CDR3 region has the DNA TGTGCCAGCAGATTCTCAGGGGGAGGTGAAAAACTGTTTTTT.

This clone was seen only once. V usage is TRBV5-4 and J usage is TRBJ2-3; 7 nucleotides match TRBD2. After removal of 4 bases from V and 11 bases from J, the junction contained 16 bases not matched to a gene. Germline V gives CDR1 SGHNT, CDR2 YYREEE (reference sequence). The CDR3 runs 15 residues. CDR3 coding DNA: TGTGCCAGCAGCCGTCCCGGACTAGACGACCATGGGCAGTATTTT. It specifies CASSRPGLDDHGQYF.

This chain links TRBV7-6 with TRBJ2-7; TRBD2 is a possible D gene (6 bases). The CDR3 totals 17 residues. Germline V lookup: CDR1 SGHVS, CDR2 FNYEAQ. V was trimmed by 5 bases and J by 0 bases, leaving 20 bases between them. The CDR3 DNA reads as TGTGCCAGCAGCGAAAGAACCGGGACTCACCTCTCCTACGAGCAGTACTTC. Its protein is CASSERTGTHLSYEQYF.

This clone was seen only a few times. The V and J genes are TRBV30 and TRBJ1-5; D uncertain. There are 15 residues in the CDR3. CDR1 and CDR2 from the germline V gene are GTSNPN and SVGIG (reference sequence). DNA of the CDR3: TGTGCTAGGAAATCGTCAGGTCGATGTCATCAGCCCCAGCATTTT. This sequence encodes CARKSSGRCHQPQHF. Using reference TRBV30 and TRBJ1-5 for the parts outside the CDR3, the full variable domain is SQTIHQWPATLVQPVGSPLSLECTVEGTSNPNLYWYRQAAGRGLQLLFYSVGIGQISSEVPQNLSASRPQDRQFILSSKKLLLSDSGFYLCARKSSGRCHQPQHFGDGTRLSIL.

The chain uses TRBV18 and TRBJ2-5; perhaps TRBD2 as D (5 bases). The germline gives CDR1 KGHSH, CDR2 LQKENI. This CDR3 is built from 14 residues. V lost 3 bases to trimming and J lost 5 bases, with 13 bases between them. The CDR3 nucleotides are TGTGCCAGCTCACCCTTTTCGGGCGGGGAGACCCAGTACTTC. Translating gives CASSPFSGGETQYF.

This clone was seen a few times. The V call is TRBV4-2, the J call TRBJ1-6; D unresolved. The CDR3 spans 15 residues. Between the trimmed V and J ends, which lost 6 bases and 11 bases, there was a span of 20 bases. The germline gives CDR1 LGHNA, CDR2 YNFKEQ. In DNA form, the CDR3 reads TGTGCCAGCAGTCCCTCGGACGGCCCGGAGGCACCCCTCCACTTT. It yields the protein CASSPSDGPEAPLHF.

This clone was seen more than once but under ten times. This chain links TRBV5-1 with TRBJ2-7; D gene unclear. Germline values: CDR1 SGHRS, CDR2 YFSETQ. V gave up 4 bases and J gave up 0 bases, with 8 bases separating them. This CDR3 is 13 amino acids long. CDR3 nucleotide sequence: TGCGCCAGCAGCGACACCCCCTCCTACGAGCAGTACTTC. The encoded protein is CASSDTPSYEQYF.

This chain connects TRBV20-1 to TRBJ1-6; D might be TRBD1 (6 bases). The germline CDR1 and CDR2 sequences are DFQATT and SNEGSKA (reference sequence). CDR3 size: 14 residues. The V end lost 3 bases, the J end lost 9 bases, and 15 bases lay between the germline ends. CDR3 in DNA: TGCAGTGCTAGTCGGGCAGGGGAAAGTTCACCCCTCCACTTT. Translating gives CSASRAGESSPLHF.

This clone was found a few times. The chain is built from TRBV5-6 and TRBJ1-1, with TRBD1 matching 9 bases. The CDR3 is 14 amino acids. Germline V gene lookup returns CDR1 SGHDT and CDR2 YYEEEE. Trimming took 2 bases from V and 4 from J; bases not matched to a gene: 3. The CDR3 bases are TGTGCCAGCAGCTTCGGACAGGGGAGCACTGAAGCTTTCTTT. Its protein is CASSFGQGSTEAFF.

The chain is built from TRBV6-5 and TRBJ2-2; 8 positions agree with TRBD2. With V trimmed by 5 bases and J by 5 bases, 7 bases remained unmatched. This CDR3 spans 15 amino acids. Looked up from germline, CDR1 is MNHEY and CDR2 is SVGAGI. The CDR3 region has the DNA TGTGCCAGCAGTCCAGCGGGGGCGAGGACCGGGGAGCTGTTTTTT. Protein sequence: CASSPAGARTGELFF.

The V and J genes are TRBV29-1 and TRBJ2-1; the match to TRBD2 covers 14 bases. This CDR3 is built from 13 residues. Germline-derived CDR1 and CDR2 are SQVTM and ANQGSEA. Trimming cost V 7 bases and J 9 bases; bases outside gene matches: 5. This CDR3 is CSDRLAGGTEQFF. The CDR3 coding sequence is TGCAGCGACCGACTAGCGGGGGGGACTGAGCAGTTCTTC.

With regard to this clone: The sample holds other DNA sequences that translate to the same CDR3. This chain connects TRBV29-1 to TRBJ2-7; 7 nucleotides align to TRBD2. Germline V gene sequence: CDR1 SQVTM, CDR2 ANQGSEA. J was trimmed by 5 bases and V by 3 bases; bases with no gene match: 4. The CDR3 is 12 amino acids. The CDR3 spells CSVEVGGDEQYF. The CDR3 bases are TGCAGCGTTGAGGTTGGGGGGGACGAGCAGTACTTC.

This chain uses TRBV7-9 with TRBJ2-5, with TRBD2 identical over 11 bases. The length of the CDR3 is 14 residues. The V gene's germline CDR1 is SEHNR and CDR2 FQNEAQ (reference sequence). With V trimmed by 4 bases and J by 5 bases, 3 bases remained unmatched. In nucleotides, the CDR3 is TGTGCCAGCAGCTACGGGACTAGCGGTGAGACCCAGTACTTC. Its protein product is CASSYGTSGETQYF. Combining the CDR3 with reference TRBV7-9 and TRBJ2-5 gives the whole variable domain DTGVSQNPRHKITKRGQNVTFRCDPISEHNRLYWYRQTLGQGPEFLTYFQNEAQLEKSRLLSDRFSAERPKGSFSTLEIQRTEQGDSAMYLCASSYGTSGETQYFGPGTRLLVL.

About this clone itself: The sample contains more than one DNA sequence encoding this CDR3. V usage is TRBV5-5 and J usage is TRBJ2-7, with 8 bases lining up with TRBD1. The ends lost 3 bases at V and 6 bases at J; junction bases unmatched: 2. The length of the CDR3 is 12 residues. Germline V gene data show CDR1 as SGHKS and CDR2 as YYEKEE (reference sequence). The DNA of the CDR3 is TGTGCCAGCAGCTGGACAGGGAGCGAGCAGTACTTC. This encodes CASSWTGSEQYF.

The rearrangement uses TRBV19 and TRBJ1-5; 9 bases line up with TRBD1. The CDR3 sequence is 17 residues long. From germline, CDR1 is LNHDA and CDR2 SQIVND (reference sequence). After removal of 5 bases from V and 0 bases from J, the junction contained 8 bases not matched to a gene. The CDR3 is CASSPRTGVDSNQPQHF. The CDR3 DNA is TGTGCCAGTAGTCCACGGACAGGGGTTGATAGCAATCAGCCCCAGCATTTT. Full variable domain (missing parts from reference TRBV19 and TRBJ1-5): DGGITQSPKYLFRKEGQNVTLSCEQNLNHDAMYWYRQDPGQGLRLIYYSQIVNDFQKGDIAEGYSVSREKKESFPLTVTSAQKNPTAFYLCASSPRTGVDSNQPQHFGDGTRLSIL.

The chain has TRBV29-1 and TRBJ1-2; 10 positions match TRBD1. There are 13 residues in the CDR3. Germline-derived CDR1 and CDR2 are SQVTM and ANQGSEA. Trimming removed 7 bases from V and 8 bases from J; junction bases left unmatched: 10. CDR3 sequence: CSADRGHEKGYTF. DNA of the CDR3: TGCAGCGCCGACAGGGGGCATGAGAAGGGCTACACCTTC.

This chain connects TRBV3-1 (or the pseudogene TRBV3-2) to TRBJ1-1, with 10 bases aligning to TRBD1. V dropped 4 bases and J dropped 3; count of bases not matched to a gene: 14. The V gene's germline CDR1 is LGHDT and CDR2 YNNKEL (reference sequence). The CDR3 length is 18 residues. Here the CDR3 DNA reads TGTGCCAGCAGCCCGTATATCCCCGGGACAGGGGTGGACACTGAAGCTTTCTTT. Protein sequence: CASSPYIPGTGVDTEAFF.

This clone was detected only once. Within the sample, other DNA sequences also encode this same CDR3. The chain has TRBV5-1 and TRBJ2-1, with D perhaps TRBD1 (5 bases). Trimming took 0 bases from V and 4 from J, leaving 8 bases between them. There are 14 residues in the CDR3. In germline, CDR1 is SGHRS, CDR2 YFSETQ. The CDR3 loop is CASSLGQGYNEQFF. CDR3 nucleotides: TGCGCCAGCAGCTTGGGGCAGGGATACAATGAGCAGTTCTTC.

V gene TRBV19 combines with J gene TRBJ1-2; 8 bases are shared with TRBD1. The CDR3 is 14 amino acids. Germline assignment: CDR1 LNHDA and CDR2 SQIVND (reference sequence). With 5 bases clipped from V and 1 base from J, the junction kept 3 bases outside the gene matches. The CDR3 DNA reads TGTGCCAGTAGTTTCGGACAGGGTAACTATGGCTACACCTTC. It encodes CASSFGQGNYGYTF.

In DNA form, the CDR3 reads TGTGCCAGCAGCCGATGGACAGGGAACTATGGCTACACCTTC. Translation gives CASSRWTGNYGYTF. The chain uses TRBV5-6 and TRBJ1-2; TRBD1 matches at 8 bases. The V and J ends lost 4 bases and 2 bases, in that order; junction bases with no gene match: 4. The CDR3 contains 14 residues. Germline CDR1 is SGHDT and CDR2 is YYEEEE.

This clone appeared a single time. The V call is TRBV27, the J call TRBJ1-2, with TRBD1 as a possible D gene (5 bases). V dropped 6 bases and J dropped 2 bases, with 13 bases sitting between them. This CDR3 comprises 14 residues. In germline, CDR1 is MNHEY, CDR2 SMNVEV (reference sequence). The CDR3 coding sequence is TGTGCCAGCAGACCAGATGGGGGGAACTATGGCTACACCTTC. Residues: CASRPDGGNYGYTF.

The table lists this clone with a count of one. The J gene is TRBJ2-7, the V gene TRBV3-1 (or the pseudogene TRBV3-2), with TRBD2 matching over 11 bases. The germline gives CDR1 LGHDT, CDR2 YNNKEL (reference sequence). The V segment lost 4 bases and the J segment 2 bases; nucleotides outside the gene matches: 4. The CDR3 runs to 15 residues. The CDR3, as DNA: TGTGCCAGCAGCCCGACTAGCGGGACGACCTACGAGCAGTACTTC. Translated: CASSPTSGTTYEQYF.

The rearrangement joins TRBV6-4 to TRBJ1-1; possibly TRBD1 for D (5 bases). CDR1 is MRHNA, CDR2 SNTAGT, per germline. V was pared by 4 bases and J by 4 bases, with 16 bases between. The CDR3 has 15 amino acids. CDR3 bases: TGTGCCAGCAGTGGCGGGGATGGGGGACGCACTGAAGCTTTCTTT. Its protein is CASSGGDGGRTEAFF.

The chain employs TRBV6-5 and TRBJ1-4, with TRBD1 matching 8 bases. Per the germline V gene, CDR1 is MNHEY and CDR2 is SVGAGI. Trimming cost V 2 bases and J 8 bases; bases outside gene matches: 10. The CDR3 runs 16 residues. The CDR3, as DNA: TGTGCCAGCAGTTACGAACGGACAGGGCGAGTGGAAAAACTGTTTTTT. Encoded protein: CASSYERTGRVEKLFF.